The clone carrying this T cell receptor beta chain was observed a few times. Germline V gene lookup returns CDR1 SEHNR and CDR2 FQNEAQ (reference sequence). The CDR3 covers 15 residues. V lost 5 bases, J lost 6 bases, and 11 bases stayed unmatched. The data originate from a study of blood T cells in healthy people across ages. Primed by a sample-barcoded 5' primer and a J-beta primer mix, a second PCR proceeded for 7 to 11 cycles. TCRdb re-called the 5' RACE reads with MiXCR, one entry per CDR3 protein. The table records roughly 560,000 distinct CDR3 sequences, approximately 25% of them present only once. Per sample, no less than 5.5 micrograms of total RNA were extracted. This sample also belongs to another study, concerning T cells of mothers and their children. That source notes: At around 1.4 ug per 15 ul, all of the extracted RNA went into cDNA synthesis.

This receptor was identified in a boy between 5 and 17 years old in good health. Sequenced: blood. The chain joins TRBV7-9 to TRBJ2-7; 9 bases are a match to TRBD2. The CDR3, as DNA: TGTGCCAGCAGCACCCTTAGCGGGGGTCACCCCGAGCAGTACTTC. Translated, it gives CASSTLSGGHPEQYF.